Reported below is one TCR beta chain. Original methodology: Reference gene primer amplification gave estimated nucleated cell counts. Some clones are missing from TCRdb's copy, which holds only in-frame ones; the method was immunoSEQ multiplex PCR. The V and J calls and clone size are taken from that table; D and trimming were inferred from the DNA. The sample holds about 670,000 clones, more than 80% seen once. These data are taken from a study of blood T cell repertoires in COVID-19. Germline assignment: CDR1 LGHNA and CDR2 YSLEER. Trimming removed 0 bases from V and 3 bases from J; junction bases left unmatched: 4. The CDR3 contains 15 residues.

Sample: peripheral blood. The sequence came from a woman younger than 30 with acute or convalescent COVID-19. This chain connects TRBV4-3 to TRBJ2-7, with 8 positions matching TRBD1. CDR3 residues: CASSQDDTGGYEQYF. CDR3 in DNA: TGCGCCAGCAGCCAAGATGATACAGGGGGCTACGAGCAGTACTTC.